The clone carrying this T cell receptor (beta chain) was picked up many times. Its target is unknown. Germline V gene data show CDR1 as MNHEY and CDR2 as SVGAGI. The CDR3 consists of 16 residues. Trimming took 5 bases from V and 2 from J; bases not matched to a gene: 8. The sample comes from a study of CD8 T cells in ankylosing spondylitis. Overall study results and limits: For ankylosing spondylitis blood, a TCR beta motif of roughly 8 highly homologous variants appeared characteristic.

Quantitative 5'-RACE with molecular barcodes was used to make the TCR beta libraries. MiXCR, run by TCRdb on the 5' RACE reads, gives a single entry per CDR3 protein. The sample lists about 510,000 distinct CDR3 sequences; under 5.5% were seen once. This chain links TRBV6-5 with TRBJ2-7, with TRBD2 identical over 11 bases. The clonotype originates from a male donor with ankylosing spondylitis. The source material was blood, either unsorted or a sorted T cell fraction (not recorded which). CDR3: CASSTRTSGSAYEQYF. The CDR3 DNA reads as TGTGCCAGCAGTACTCGAACTAGCGGGAGTGCCTACGAGCAGTACTTC.